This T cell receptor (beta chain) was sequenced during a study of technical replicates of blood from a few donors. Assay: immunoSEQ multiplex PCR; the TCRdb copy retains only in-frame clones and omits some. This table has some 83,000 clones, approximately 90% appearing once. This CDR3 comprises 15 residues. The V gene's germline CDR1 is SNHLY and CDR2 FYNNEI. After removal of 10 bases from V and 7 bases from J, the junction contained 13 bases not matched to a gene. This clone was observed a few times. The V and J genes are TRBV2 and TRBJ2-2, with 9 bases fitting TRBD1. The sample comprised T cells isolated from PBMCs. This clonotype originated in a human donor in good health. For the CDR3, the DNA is TGTGCCACCCCGGGACAGGGACGCGGAGGCGGGGAGCTGTTTTTT. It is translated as CATPGQGRGGGELFF.